This T cell receptor beta chain was identified in a study of shared clonotypes between healthy human individuals. Study conclusions and caveats: Among donors, clonotype sharing was expected to be affected by sequencing depth. A generally larger estimated richness was seen in naive subsets than in memory subsets.

Regarding this clone: The antigen remains undetermined.

HIV-negative, healthy adults without recent acute infections or vaccinations were the donors. Clones were read by immunoSEQ multiplex PCR, and TCRdb kept only the in-frame ones, dropping some. The table lists around 2,000,000 clones, roughly 94% of them singletons. The CDR3 is made up of 15 amino acids. V lost 5 bases to trimming and J lost 9 bases, with 21 bases between them. CDR1 MNHEY and CDR2 SVGAGI come from the germline V gene. The chain couples TRBV6-5 to TRBJ2-3; D might be TRBD2 (6 bases). This receptor was taken from a man aged 18 to 29 in good health. The specimen was naive CD4+ T cells sorted from blood. Documented subset: CD45RA+ positively selected. CDR3 region: CASSPLGTDYGTQYF. The CDR3 bases are TGTGCCAGCAGTCCCCTCGGGACGGACTATGGGACGCAGTATTTT.